This TCR beta chain emerged from a study of T cell responses to AZD1222 COVID-19 vaccine. The CDR3 runs 18 residues. V gave up 2 bases and J gave up 1 base; unmatched junction bases: 12. Germline assignment: CDR1 SGHAT and CDR2 FQNNGV. Study findings and constraints: Dominant CD4 TCR responses targeted spike regions 160-218 and 743-854.

Clones were read by immunoSEQ multiplex PCR, and TCRdb kept only the in-frame ones, dropping some. The sample lists over 100,000 clones, around 87% occurring once. On this clone itself: The antigen remains unidentified.

The sequenced sample was peripheral blood, obtained 28 days after the second AZD1222 dose. The V and J genes are TRBV11-2 and TRBJ2-3, with 7 bases matching TRBD2. The source of this sequence is an adult who received the AZD1222 COVID-19 vaccine. CDR3 bases: TGTGCCAGCAGCTTATCCCCCCTTGCGGGGGATGGCACAGATACGCAGTATTTT. Translating gives CASSLSPLAGDGTDTQYF.